The 16 T cell receptor beta chains in this list originate from one sample, sequenced in a study of blood T cell repertoires in COVID-19. TCRdb keeps only in-frame clones here, not all; method: immunoSEQ multiplex PCR. Altogether about 65,000 clones are present, approximately 94% being singletons, with the ten largest covering approximately 2.6%. The sequencing sample was made of peripheral blood. These TCRs come from a man aged 70-80 years with active COVID-19.

The chain uses TRBV18 and TRBJ1-4; 9 nucleotides agree with TRBD1. Germline values: CDR1 KGHSH, CDR2 LQKENI. This CDR3 is built from 20 residues. V was pared by 2 bases and J by 6 bases, with 19 bases of the junction left unmatched. The CDR3 DNA reads TGTGCCAGCTCACCAGTAGTCCTCCTGCAGGGACAGGGAGGGCATGAAAAACTGTTTTTT. Translated: CASSPVVLLQGQGGHEKLFF.

This clone has only one observation. The chain is built from TRBV10-3 and TRBJ2-3; TRBD1 agrees at 7 bases. The CDR3 consists of 16 residues. The germline V gene has CDR1 ENHRY and CDR2 SYGVKD. V shed 4 bases and J 5 bases; nucleotides not matched to a gene: 12. The CDR3 region has the DNA TGTGCCATCAGTGGAACAGGGGCCGACGAGGGAGATACGCAGTATTTT. Residues: CAISGTGADEGDTQYF.

The DNA for the CDR3 is TGTGCCAGCAGCCCGGGAGAGCCCAGACATACGCAGTATTTT. Protein product: CASSPGEPRHTQYF. The genes are TRBV7-8 and TRBJ2-3, with TRBD2 as a possible D gene (6 bases). CDR3 size: 14 residues. V was clipped by 5 bases and J by 7 bases, with 16 bases between them. Looked up from germline, CDR1 is SGHVS and CDR2 is FQNEAQ.

V and J are TRBV6-5 and TRBJ2-5; the D gene is possibly TRBD2 (5 bases). CDR1 is MNHEY and CDR2 is SVGAGI in the germline V gene. The CDR3 is made up of 13 amino acids. V was pared by 6 bases and J by 2 bases, with 10 bases between. The CDR3 DNA is TGTGCCAGCAGGCCGGGATCTCAAGAGACCCAGTACTTC. Its translation: CASRPGSQETQYF.

The rearrangement links TRBV25-1 to TRBJ1-2; tentatively, D is TRBD1 (6 bases). The CDR3 runs 14 residues. V lost 7 bases and J 3 bases, leaving 15 bases between the germline ends. The germline CDR1 and CDR2 sequences are MGHDK and SYGVNS. The DNA of the CDR3 is TGTGCCAGCACCCCAAGGTACAGGGACTATGGCTACACCTTC. The encoded protein is CASTPRYRDYGYTF.

This clone was detected only once. This chain links TRBV27 with TRBJ1-1, with 7 bases that match TRBD1. Germline V lookup: CDR1 MNHEY, CDR2 SMNVEV (reference sequence). The V gene end was trimmed by 4 bases and the J gene end by 12 bases; junction bases not matched to a gene: 11. The CDR3 consists of 13 residues. The CDR3: CASSSVDRARSFF. CDR3 nucleotides: TGTGCCAGCAGTTCCGTCGACAGGGCGCGGTCTTTCTTT.

The V and J genes are TRBV29-1 and TRBJ1-6, with 9 bases identical to TRBD1. With V trimmed by 6 bases and J by 7 bases, 4 bases remained unmatched. The CDR3 contains 13 residues. Germline V lookup: CDR1 SQVTM, CDR2 ANQGSEA. CDR3 coding DNA: TGCAGCGTAGGGACAGGGTCCAATTCACCCCTCCACTTT. Translated: CSVGTGSNSPLHF.

This chain uses TRBV27 with TRBJ1-2; 9 bases map to TRBD1. Germline assignment: CDR1 MNHEY and CDR2 SMNVEV (reference sequence). The CDR3 is 16 residues long. Unmatched junction bases numbered 12, after V lost 5 bases and J lost 5 bases. The CDR3 sequence is CASSPLTGGARYGYTF. DNA for the CDR3: TGTGCCAGCAGTCCGCTAACAGGGGGCGCTCGGTATGGCTACACCTTC.

This chain joins TRBV5-6 and TRBJ1-5, with D hard to call. The CDR3 covers 15 residues. V was cut by 0 bases and J by 0 bases, with 7 bases left in between. Germline V CDR1 and CDR2: SGHDT, YYEEEE. This chain's CDR3 is CASSLGHLSNQPQHF. In nucleotides, the CDR3 is TGTGCCAGCAGCTTGGGGCACCTTAGCAATCAGCCCCAGCATTTT.

CDR3 nucleotide sequence: TGTGCCAGCAGTTACGGAGAGCGAAATCAGCCCCAGCATTTT. Its protein product is CASSYGERNQPQHF. The genes are TRBV6-6 and TRBJ1-5; D gene unclear. The CDR3 length is 14 residues. V shed 2 bases and J shed 4 bases, with 9 bases lying between them. Germline CDR1 and CDR2: MNHNY and SVGAGI (reference sequence).

The chain carries TRBV5-6 and TRBJ1-6, with D possibly TRBD1 on 6 matching bases. This CDR3 comprises 16 residues. Germline CDR1 reads SGHDT; CDR2 reads YYEEEE. V was cut by 5 bases and J by 7 bases, with 19 bases left in between. Written as DNA, the CDR3 is TGTGCCAGCAGGGCCCGGGCAGGGGCAGGGAATTCACCCCTCCACTTT. Its translation: CASRARAGAGNSPLHF.

The CDR3 nucleotides are TGTGCCAGCAGCGTAGGAGGGAGACTAGCAGAAGAGACCCAGTACTTC. It codes for CASSVGGRLAEETQYF. The chain couples TRBV9 to TRBJ2-5; TRBD2 aligns across 7 bases. CDR3 length: 16 amino acids. Germline values: CDR1 SGDLS, CDR2 YYNGEE. After removal of 0 bases from V and 3 bases from J, the junction contained 8 bases not matched to a gene. Complete variable domain (other parts from reference TRBV9 and TRBJ2-5): DSGVTQTPKHLITATGQRVTLRCSPRSGDLSVYWYQQSLDQGLQFLIQYYNGEERAKGNILERFSAQQFPDLHSELNLSSLELGDSALYFCASSVGGRLAEETQYFGPGTRLLVL.

Written as DNA, the CDR3 is TGTGCCAGCAGGGACTGGGGATTCACAGATACGCAGTATTTT. It is translated as CASRDWGFTDTQYF. The chain recombines TRBV6-5 with TRBJ2-3; a possible D gene is TRBD2 (5 bases). The V gene lost 6 bases and the J gene lost 2 bases, with 12 bases spanning the gap. The CDR3 is 14 amino acids. CDR1 and CDR2 (germline): MNHEY, SVGAGI.

Only a few counts were recorded for this clone. The V and J genes are TRBV2 and TRBJ2-7, with D possibly matching TRBD2 (6 bases). This CDR3 has 12 amino acids. V lost 6 bases to trimming and J lost 4 bases, with 10 bases between them. Germline CDR1 and CDR2: SNHLY and FYNNEI. The DNA for the CDR3 is TGTGCCAGCAGGTTAGCGGTGTACGAGCAGTACTTC. It specifies CASRLAVYEQYF.

The table lists this clone with a few counts. The V gene is TRBV20-1, the J gene TRBJ1-6, with D possibly being TRBD1 (5 bases). The CDR3 covers 14 residues. With 3 bases removed from V and 11 bases from J, the gap between germline ends came to 17 bases. In germline, CDR1 is DFQATT, CDR2 SNEGSKA (reference sequence). The CDR3: CSASSVQGLPPLHF. The CDR3 DNA is TGCAGTGCTAGTTCCGTCCAGGGATTGCCACCCCTCCACTTT.

The chain recombines TRBV11-2 with TRBJ2-7; D may be TRBD2 (6 bases). The CDR3 length is 13 residues. V was shortened by 0 bases and J by 6 bases, with 9 bases between the two germline ends. Germline CDR1 is SGHAT and CDR2 is FQNNGV. CDR3 sequence: CASSLELAFEQYF. Here the CDR3 DNA reads TGTGCCAGCAGCTTAGAACTAGCCTTCGAGCAGTACTTC.